The subject of this entry is one T cell receptor (beta chain). The antigen remains unidentified. Both 60 Vbeta primers and 13 Jbeta primers went into the PCR. Here immunoSEQ multiplex PCR was the method, and the copy in TCRdb shows in-frame clones only, minus some. This sample has 150,000 to 200,000 clones, with over 70% found just once. This specimen comes from a study of cytomegalovirus exposure and HLA in healthy donors. Findings and caveats of the study: Highest at DRB1 and lowest at HLA-C, TCR association rates differed among HLA loci in a later analysis. In an earlier analysis, in roughly 600 donors, most V segments appeared productive either ~87% or ~30% of the time. TRBV6-2, TRBV6-3 and some other V segments were excluded as indistinguishable.

Germline V gene lookup returns CDR1 SGDLS and CDR2 YYNGEE. The V and J ends lost 4 bases and 1 base, in that order; junction bases with no gene match: 14. CDR3 size: 18 residues. The J gene is TRBJ1-1, the V gene TRBV9; 9 nucleotides agree with TRBD1. The sequencing input was PBMCs. This clonotype originated in a female donor in good health and CMV-seronegative. CDR3 nucleotide sequence: TGTGCCAGCAGCACATCCGGGACAGGGCGACTTACGAACACTGAAGCTTTCTTT. Amino acids: CASSTSGTGRLTNTEAFF.